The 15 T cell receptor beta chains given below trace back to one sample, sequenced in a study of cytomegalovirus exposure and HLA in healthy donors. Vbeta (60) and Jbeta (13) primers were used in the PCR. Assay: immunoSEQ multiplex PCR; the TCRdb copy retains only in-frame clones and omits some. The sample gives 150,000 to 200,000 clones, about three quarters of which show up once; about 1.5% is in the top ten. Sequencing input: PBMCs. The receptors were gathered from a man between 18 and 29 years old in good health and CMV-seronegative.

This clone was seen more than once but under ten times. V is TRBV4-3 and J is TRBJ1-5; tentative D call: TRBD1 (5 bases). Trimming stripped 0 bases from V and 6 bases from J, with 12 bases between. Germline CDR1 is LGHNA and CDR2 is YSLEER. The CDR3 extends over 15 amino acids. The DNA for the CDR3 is TGCGCCAGCAGCCAAGACCGGCAGGGTGGTCAGCCCCAGCATTTT. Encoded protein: CASSQDRQGGQPQHF.

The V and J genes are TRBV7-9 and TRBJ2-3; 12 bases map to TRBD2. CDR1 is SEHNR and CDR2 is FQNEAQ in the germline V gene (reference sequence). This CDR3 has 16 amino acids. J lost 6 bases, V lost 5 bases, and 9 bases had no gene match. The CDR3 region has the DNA TGTGCCAGCAGCCCGGGACTAGCGGGCACCCCGGATACGCAGTATTTT. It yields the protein CASSPGLAGTPDTQYF.

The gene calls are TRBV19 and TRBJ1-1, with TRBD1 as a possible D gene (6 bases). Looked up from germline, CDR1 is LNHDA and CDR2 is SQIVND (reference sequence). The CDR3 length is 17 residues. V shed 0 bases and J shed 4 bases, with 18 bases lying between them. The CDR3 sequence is CASSIDLMGGRTTEAFF. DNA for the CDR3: TGTGCCAGTAGTATAGATCTGATGGGGGGGCGGACCACTGAAGCTTTCTTT.

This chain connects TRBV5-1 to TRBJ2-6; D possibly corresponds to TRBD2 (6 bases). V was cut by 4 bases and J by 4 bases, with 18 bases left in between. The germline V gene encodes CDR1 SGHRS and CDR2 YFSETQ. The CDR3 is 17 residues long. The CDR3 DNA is TGCGCCAGCAGCCTACGGGGGTTTCCCTACGGGGCCAACGTCCTGACTTTC. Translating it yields CASSLRGFPYGANVLTF.

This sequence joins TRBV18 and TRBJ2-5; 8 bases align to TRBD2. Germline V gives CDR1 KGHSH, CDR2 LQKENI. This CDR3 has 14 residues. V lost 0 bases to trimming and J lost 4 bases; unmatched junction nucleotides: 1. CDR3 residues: CASSPPSGTETQYF. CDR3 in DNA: TGTGCCAGCTCACCACCTAGCGGGACAGAGACCCAGTACTTC.

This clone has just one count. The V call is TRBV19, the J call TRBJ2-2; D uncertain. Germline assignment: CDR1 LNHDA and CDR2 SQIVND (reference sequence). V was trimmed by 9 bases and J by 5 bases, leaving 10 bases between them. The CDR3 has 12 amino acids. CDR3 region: CASLHQTGELFF. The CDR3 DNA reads TGTGCCAGCCTTCACCAGACCGGGGAGCTGTTTTTT.

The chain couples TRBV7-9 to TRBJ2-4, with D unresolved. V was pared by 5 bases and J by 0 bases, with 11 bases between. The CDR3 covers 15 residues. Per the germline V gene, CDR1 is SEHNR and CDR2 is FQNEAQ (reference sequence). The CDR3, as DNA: TGTGCCAGCAGCACGAGCGAACTAGCCAAAAACATTCAGTACTTC. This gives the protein CASSTSELAKNIQYF.

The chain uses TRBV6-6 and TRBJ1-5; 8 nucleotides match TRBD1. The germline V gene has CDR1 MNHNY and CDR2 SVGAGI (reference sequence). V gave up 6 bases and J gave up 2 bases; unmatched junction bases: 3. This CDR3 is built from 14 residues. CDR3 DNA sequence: TGTGCCAGCAGGGACAGGGAACGCAATCAGCCCCAGCATTTT. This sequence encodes CASRDRERNQPQHF.

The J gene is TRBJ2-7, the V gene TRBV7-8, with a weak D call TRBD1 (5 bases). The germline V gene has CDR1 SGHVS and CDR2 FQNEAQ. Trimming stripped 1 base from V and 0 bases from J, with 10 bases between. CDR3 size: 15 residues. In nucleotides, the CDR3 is TGTGCCAGCAGCTTAGTAGGGGCCAACTCCTACGAGCAGTACTTC. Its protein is CASSLVGANSYEQYF.

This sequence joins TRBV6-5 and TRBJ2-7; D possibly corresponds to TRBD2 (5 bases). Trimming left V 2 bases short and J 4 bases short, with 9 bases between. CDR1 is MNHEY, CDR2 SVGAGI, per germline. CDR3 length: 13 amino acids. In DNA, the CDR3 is TGTGCCAGCAGTTACGCTAGCTCGTACGAGCAGTACTTC. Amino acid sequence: CASSYASSYEQYF.

In DNA, the CDR3 is TGTGCCAGTGAGCGGGGGGGCACAGATACGCAGTATTTT. Translating it yields CASERGGTDTQYF. The rearrangement uses TRBV7-9 and TRBJ2-3, with 9 nucleotides matching TRBD2. The CDR3 loop spans 13 amino acids. Per the germline V gene, CDR1 is SEHNR and CDR2 is FQNEAQ (reference sequence). V was pared by 9 bases and J by 1 base, with 2 bases of the junction left unmatched.

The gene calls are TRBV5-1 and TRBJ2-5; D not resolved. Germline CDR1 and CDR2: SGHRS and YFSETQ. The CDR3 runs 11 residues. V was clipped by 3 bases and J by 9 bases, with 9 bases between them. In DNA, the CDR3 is TGCGCCAGCAGCTCCGGGTTAGCCCAGTACTTC. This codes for CASSSGLAQYF. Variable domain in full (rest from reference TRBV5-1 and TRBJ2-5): KAGVTQTPRYLIKTRGQQVTLSCSPISGHRSVSWYQQTPGQGLQFLFEYFSETQRNKGNFPGRFSGRQFSNSRSEMNVSTLELGDSALYLCASSSGLAQYFGPGTRLLVL.

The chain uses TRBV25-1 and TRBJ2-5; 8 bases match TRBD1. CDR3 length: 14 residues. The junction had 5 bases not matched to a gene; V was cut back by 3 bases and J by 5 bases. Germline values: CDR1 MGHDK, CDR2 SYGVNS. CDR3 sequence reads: CASSEYRGRETQYF. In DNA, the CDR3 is TGTGCCAGCAGTGAGTACAGGGGGAGGGAGACCCAGTACTTC.

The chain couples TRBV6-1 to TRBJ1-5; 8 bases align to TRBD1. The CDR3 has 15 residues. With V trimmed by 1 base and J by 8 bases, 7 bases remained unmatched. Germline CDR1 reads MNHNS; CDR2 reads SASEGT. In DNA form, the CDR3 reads TGTGCCAGCAGTGAAGGTGTACAGGGGGACAAGCCCCAGCATTTT. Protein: CASSEGVQGDKPQHF.

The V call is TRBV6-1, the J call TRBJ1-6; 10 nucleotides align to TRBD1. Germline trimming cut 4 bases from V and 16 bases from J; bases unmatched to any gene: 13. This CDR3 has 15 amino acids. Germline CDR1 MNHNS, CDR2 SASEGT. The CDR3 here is CASSASGTGASWLHF. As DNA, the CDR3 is TGTGCCAGCAGTGCTTCCGGGACAGGGGCAAGTTGGCTCCACTTT.